This T cell receptor (beta chain) stems from a study of read filtering for tumor transcriptome and immune sequencing. CDR3 length: 17 amino acids. The germline V gene encodes CDR1 DFQATT and CDR2 SNEGSKA (reference sequence). V lost 6 bases, J lost 4 bases, and 20 bases stayed unmatched. This library used roughly 430 ng RNA and molecular barcoded adaptors spanning alpha/delta and beta/gamma chains. TCRdb used MiXCR to reprocess the reads, holding one entry per CDR3 protein. The table has more than 55,000 distinct CDR3 sequences, around 19% seen once. This clonotype showed up many times. The sequenced sample consisted of a population of CD138-negative cells sorted from bone marrow. The sequence derives from a donor aged 40 or older with multiple myeloma. The chain couples TRBV20-1 to TRBJ1-2; 7 nucleotides align to TRBD1. The chain's CDR3 is CSAHHRIGTAGTYGYTF. The CDR3, as DNA: TGCAGTGCCCACCACCGCATAGGGACAGCCGGAACCTATGGCTACACCTTC.